The clone carrying this TCR beta chain was detected once. What it binds is unknown. No cell sorting was done before RNA was extracted from the tissue. This record belongs to a study of tumor and adjacent non-tumor tissue in lung cancer. TCRbeta libraries were built with three rounds of nested PCR, modified from ARM-PCR. TCRdb passed the multiplex PCR reads through MiXCR, listing each CDR3 protein once. This table holds roughly 200,000 distinct CDR3 sequences, approximately 74% found once. The CDR3 totals 15 residues. CDR1 SGHAT and CDR2 FQDESV come from the germline V gene (reference sequence). V was pared by 3 bases and J by 2 bases, with 6 bases of the junction left unmatched. Points from the study as a whole: Higher tumor TCR diversity was associated with shorter survival.

The sequence was obtained from a man in his 60s with non-small cell lung cancer. The sample taken for sequencing was lung tumor tissue. V usage is TRBV11-1 and J usage is TRBJ2-5, with 7 bases matching TRBD2. CDR3 coding DNA: TGTGCCAGCAGCTTGGGACCGGGGGGTCAAGAGACCCAGTACTTC. Protein: CASSLGPGGQETQYF.